This is a list of T cell receptor beta chains from one sample in a study of T cells in Graves' hyperthyroidism and ophthalmopathy. One entry per CDR3 protein results from TCRdb running MiXCR on the multiplex PCR reads. The data contain 550,000 to 600,000 distinct CDR3 sequences, 14% of them seen just once; the ten biggest clones take up roughly 7%. Sample: blood. The receptors come from a woman between 18 and 29 years old with Graves' ophthalmopathy. Each CDR3 is given with its conserved first and last residue. A D gene is named only where the DNA matches it firmly. Clone sizes are given selectively: once, few, many, or a class where the clone is expanded.

j_call v_call d_call clone_size cdr3_nt cdr3_aa
TRBJ1-5 TRBV12-3/TRBV12-4 - few TGTGCCAGCGGAAAAGGGACGGTTAGCAATCAGCCCCAGCATTTT CASGKGTVSNQPQHF
TRBJ1-2 TRBV3-2 - - TGTGCCAGCAGACGGGGACAGGGGGCGGTCTATGGCTACACCTTC CASRRGQGAVYGYTF
TRBJ1-5 TRBV7-8 - few TGTGCCAGCAGCTTATTAGGGGGGTATAGCAATCAGCCCCAGCATTTT CASSLLGGYSNQPQHF
TRBJ1-2 TRBV3-1 - many TGTGCCAGCAGCCTTAGCGGGGCTGACAACTATGGCTACACCTTC CASSLSGADNYGYTF
TRBJ1-2 TRBV12-3/TRBV12-4 - - TGTGCCAGCAGTTTCTCGGGGGCGATTGGCTACACCTTC CASSFSGAIGYTF
TRBJ2-5 TRBV7-9 - many TGTGCCAGCAGCTTATTGGCCCACCGGGACGCTACGGCGGCACAAGAGACCCAGTACTTC CASSLLAHRDATAAQETQYF
TRBJ1-5 TRBV5-8 - few TGTGCCAGCAGCCACGTCCTAACAGGGAGCAATCAGCCCCAGCATTTT CASSHVLTGSNQPQHF
TRBJ2-7 TRBV20-1 - many TGCAGTGCTGGGGGGGCCCACCCGGAGGAGCAGTACTTC CSAGGAHPEEQYF
TRBJ2-5 TRBV18 TRBD1 many TGTGCCAGCTCCACCAGGGGGCAAGAGACCCAGTACTTC CASSTRGQETQYF
TRBJ2-1 TRBV6-2/TRBV6-3 TRBD2 many TGTGCCAGCAGCCTCCCCTCGGGACTAGCGGACAATGAGCAGTTCTTC CASSLPSGLADNEQFF
TRBJ2-4 TRBV29-1 TRBD2 few TGCAGCGTCCAACCGGGACTAGCGCCAAACATTCAGTACTTC CSVQPGLAPNIQYF
TRBJ1-1 TRBV12-3/TRBV12-4 - many TGTGCCAGCAGTCTCGCCCAGGGACCGGATACTGAAGCTTTCTTT CASSLAQGPDTEAFF
TRBJ1-4 TRBV28 - many TGTGCCAGCAGTTTCCCACCCCGGGGGGAAAGGGAAAAACTGTTTTTT CASSFPPRGEREKLFF
TRBJ2-2 TRBV19 TRBD2 - TGTGCCATGGAGGGGACTAGCGGGAGGGCCGCCGGGGAGCTGTTTTTT CAMEGTSGRAAGELFF
TRBJ2-5 TRBV9 - - TGTGCCAGCAGCGTAGAAAGAACTAGTTGGGAGACCCAGTACTTC CASSVERTSWETQYF
TRBJ2-2 TRBV30 - many TGTGCCTGGAGTGGACCTTACCGGGGAGAGCTGTTTTTT CAWSGPYRGELFF
TRBJ2-5 TRBV27 TRBD1 many TGTGCCAGCAGGGGACAGGCCCTTTTACGCTTGTACTTC CASRGQALLRLYF
TRBJ2-1 TRBV15 - - TGTGCCACCAGCAGCCCCCGCGGGGGCTTTTATAATGAGCAGTTCTTC CATSSPRGGFYNEQFF
TRBJ2-7 TRBV7-9 - many TGTGCCAGCAGCTTAGTTAGACTGAGCTCCTACGAGCAGTACTTC CASSLVRLSSYEQYF
TRBJ2-7 TRBV27 TRBD1 - TGTGCCAGCAGCTCGGTAACCGGACAGGGGGCATACGAGCAGTACTTC CASSSVTGQGAYEQYF
TRBJ2-5 TRBV6-6 TRBD2 many TGTGCCAGCAGTTACGATCCTAGCGGGAGGGCCGGGGAGACCCAGTACTTC CASSYDPSGRAGETQYF
TRBJ1-5 TRBV19 - - TGTGCCAGTAGTAAGGCAGAAACAGGGCGTTATCAGCCCCAGCATTTT CASSKAETGRYQPQHF
TRBJ2-7 TRBV14 - - TGTGCCAGCAGCGCGCCATTTGTCTCCTACGAGCAGTACTTC CASSAPFVSYEQYF
TRBJ1-5 TRBV12-3/TRBV12-4 - many TGTGCCAGCAGTGGGACACCGCATCAGCCCCAGCATTTT CASSGTPHQPQHF
TRBJ1-2 TRBV7-8 - few TGTGCCAGCAGCTTAGATCTGAATTCGGGCTACACCTTC CASSLDLNSGYTF
TRBJ1-3 TRBV12-3/TRBV12-4 - few TGTGCCAGCAGCCCCCGACAGAACTCTGGAAACACCATATATTTT CASSPRQNSGNTIYF
TRBJ1-5 TRBV7-2 - many TGTGCCAGCAGCTTAGGTCCCGAGCATCAGCCCCAGCATTTT CASSLGPEHQPQHF
TRBJ1-2 TRBV12-3/TRBV12-4 TRBD1 many TGTGCCAGCAGGGAATGGGGACAGGGGGCGCGGGGCTACACCTTC CASREWGQGARGYTF
TRBJ2-2 TRBV6-1 - many TGTGCCAGCAGTGTTGGTCAACCTACCGGGGAGCTGTTTTTT CASSVGQPTGELFF
TRBJ1-6 TRBV6-9 - many TGTGCCAGAACGCGGGGGTTCTCCTATAATTCACCCCTCCACTTT CARTRGFSYNSPLHF
TRBJ2-1 TRBV5-5 TRBD2 many TGTGCCAGCAGCCCGGGACTAGCAGGTCATGAGCAGTTCTTC CASSPGLAGHEQFF
TRBJ2-3 TRBV27 - many TGTGCCAGCAGTTTTAAAGTGACAGATACGCAGTATTTT CASSFKVTDTQYF
TRBJ2-2 TRBV6-1 - few TGTGCCAGCAGCCCGGGTGGGGGGCTATACACCGGGGAGCTGTTTTTT CASSPGGGLYTGELFF
TRBJ2-5 TRBV7-9 TRBD2 - TGTGCCAGCAGCTATGATTCGGGACTAGGGAACTTC CASSYDSGLGNF
TRBJ1-1 TRBV20-1 - many TGCAGTGCTAGAGCCCCCGTCCACAGATACACTGAAGCTTTCTTT CSARAPVHRYTEAFF
TRBJ2-5 TRBV14 - - TGTGTCAGCAGCCGCGGACAGCAAGAGACCCAGTACTTC CVSSRGQQETQYF
TRBJ2-2 TRBV7-2 - - TGTGCCAGCAGCTCTCTCCGACTCGTTTATGACACCGGGGAGCTGTTTTTT CASSSLRLVYDTGELFF
TRBJ2-7 TRBV20-1 - many TGCAGTGCTCGCCCACACCAGGGTCCTAGCTACGAGCAGTACTTC CSARPHQGPSYEQYF
TRBJ2-7 TRBV20-1 - many TGCAGTGCTCACCCCTGGGACGGGGAAGCCTACGAGCAGTACTTC CSAHPWDGEAYEQYF
TRBJ1-4 TRBV20-1 - few TGCAGTGCTAGAGGTACAGTGGCGAGTTCTGAAAAACTGTTTTTT CSARGTVASSEKLFF
TRBJ2-3 TRBV3-1 TRBD2 many TGTGCCAGCAGCCAAGATCCTGTCGGGGGACTAGTGATTAACACAGATACGCAGTATTTT CASSQDPVGGLVINTDTQYF
TRBJ2-1 TRBV9 - many TGTGCCAGCAGCGAATTGGGGGTCTCCTACAATGAGCAGTTCTTC CASSELGVSYNEQFF
TRBJ2-1 TRBV3-1 - many TGTGCCAGCAGCCAAGATGGGGAATCTTTCTACAATGAGCAGTTCTTC CASSQDGESFYNEQFF
TRBJ1-5 TRBV7-9 - many TGTGCCAGCAGCCCTGACGAGGGGTTCAATCAGCCCCAGCATTTT CASSPDEGFNQPQHF
TRBJ2-3 TRBV28 - many TGTGCCAGCAGTTTTTTTAGCGTTAACGCAGATACGCAGTATTTT CASSFFSVNADTQYF
TRBJ1-6 TRBV6-1 - - TGTGCCAGCAGCAAGGGGCGAACTGAGAATTCACCCCTCCACTTT CASSKGRTENSPLHF
TRBJ2-7 TRBV9 TRBD2 - TGTGCCAGCAGCTTCGAATCTAGCGGGACCCTCGAGCAGTACTTC CASSFESSGTLEQYF
TRBJ2-1 TRBV27 TRBD2 many TGTGCCAGCAGTTTATCCCTCGGACTAGCGGGAGGGTTCGATGAGCAGTTCTTC CASSLSLGLAGGFDEQFF
TRBJ2-7 TRBV7-8 TRBD2 many TGTGCCAGCAGCCCCGGGGGGAGCGAGCAGTACTTC CASSPGGSEQYF
TRBJ1-6 TRBV5-1 - few TGCGCCAGCAGCTTGTCAGGGAATTATAATTCACCCCTCCACTTT CASSLSGNYNSPLHF
TRBJ2-1 TRBV28 TRBD2 - TGTGCCAGCAGTTTTCTAAACCCCGGGACTAGCGGGGGGAACTACAATGAGCAGTTCTTC CASSFLNPGTSGGNYNEQFF
TRBJ1-1 TRBV19 - - TGTGCCAGCCAATATGCAGACAGGCTGAACACTGAAGCTTTCTTT CASQYADRLNTEAFF
TRBJ1-1 TRBV28 - many TGTGCCAGCAGTTTATACAGGGAAACTGAAGCTTTCTTT CASSLYRETEAFF
TRBJ1-5 TRBV6-1 - - TGTGCCAGCAGTCCGCAGGGCCGCAATCAGTCCCAGCATTTT CASSPQGRNQSQHF
TRBJ2-7 TRBV29-1 TRBD1 many TGCAGCGTTGAAGACGGACAGGGAAGGGAGCAGTACTTC CSVEDGQGREQYF